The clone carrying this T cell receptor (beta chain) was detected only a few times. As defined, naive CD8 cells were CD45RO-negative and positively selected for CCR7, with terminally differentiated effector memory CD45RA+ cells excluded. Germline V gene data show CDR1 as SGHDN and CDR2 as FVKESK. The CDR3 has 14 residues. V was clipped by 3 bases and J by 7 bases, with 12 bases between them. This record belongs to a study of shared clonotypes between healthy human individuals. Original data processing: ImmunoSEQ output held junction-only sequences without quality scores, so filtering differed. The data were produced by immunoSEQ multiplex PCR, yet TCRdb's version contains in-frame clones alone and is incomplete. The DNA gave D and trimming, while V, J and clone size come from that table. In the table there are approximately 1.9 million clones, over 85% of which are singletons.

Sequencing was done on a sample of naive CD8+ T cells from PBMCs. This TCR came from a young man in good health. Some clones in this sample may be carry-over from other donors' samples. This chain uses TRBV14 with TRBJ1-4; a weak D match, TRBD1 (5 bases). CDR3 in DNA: TGTGCCAGCAGCCAGACCAGGACAATTGAAAAACTGTTTTTT. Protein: CASSQTRTIEKLFF.